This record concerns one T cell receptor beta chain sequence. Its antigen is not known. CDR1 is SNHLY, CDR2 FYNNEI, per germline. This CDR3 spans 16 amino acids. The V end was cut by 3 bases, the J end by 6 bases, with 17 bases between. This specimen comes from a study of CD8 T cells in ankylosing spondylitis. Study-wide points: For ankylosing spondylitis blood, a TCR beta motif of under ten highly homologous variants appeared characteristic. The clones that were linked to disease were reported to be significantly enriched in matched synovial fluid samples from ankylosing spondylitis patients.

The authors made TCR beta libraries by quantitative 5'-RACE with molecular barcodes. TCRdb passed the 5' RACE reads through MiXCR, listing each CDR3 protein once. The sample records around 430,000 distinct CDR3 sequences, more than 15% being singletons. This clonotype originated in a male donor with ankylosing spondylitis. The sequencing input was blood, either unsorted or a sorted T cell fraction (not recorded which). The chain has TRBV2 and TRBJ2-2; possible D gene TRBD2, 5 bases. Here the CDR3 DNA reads TGTGCCAGCAGTGAGACGACTCCCGGGGTCCCCGGGGAGCTGTTTTTT. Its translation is CASSETTPGVPGELFF.